This T cell receptor (beta chain) stems from a study of spatial heterogeneity in lung cancer. Findings and caveats of the study: Resection saw ubiquitous expanded tumor TCRs appear in blood more than follow-up did.

Time point described: sample taken at primary tumor resection. The donors comprised about 69 untreated early-stage non-small cell lung cancer patients. TCRdb re-derived calls from the 5' RACE reads in MiXCR, one entry per CDR3 protein. The sample includes 40,000 to 55,000 distinct CDR3 sequences, approximately 6.2% of them seen just once. The CDR3 contains 18 residues. Germline assignment: CDR1 MNHEY and CDR2 SVGAGI. Unmatched junction bases numbered 16, after V lost 6 bases and J lost 5 bases. Notes on this clonotype: Its antigen is still unknown.

The V call is TRBV6-5, the J call TRBJ1-5, with 10 bases that match TRBD1. The sample was PBMCs, taken at surgery. The TCR was taken from a female donor with early-stage non-small cell lung cancer. The CDR3 nucleotides read TGTGCCAGCAGAAGACAGGGGACAGGGGTCGGAGTGGATCAGCCCCAGCATTTT. This gives the protein CASRRQGTGVGVDQPQHF.